This TCR beta chain derives from a study of Graves' ophthalmopathy and Graves' hyperthyroidism. Study in general: Prior to any treatment, peripheral blood was collected at the time of initial diagnosis.

TCR beta CDR3 regions were amplified from RNA transcripts. First-round RT-PCR employed HTBI primers, with a second-round multiplex PCR after it. TCRdb re-analysed the multiplex PCR reads in MiXCR, keeping a single row per CDR3 protein. The table has roughly 700,000 distinct CDR3 sequences, roughly 40% seen once; the top ten hold roughly 45%. In this cohort, patients with other autoimmune diseases, uncontrolled infections, pregnancy or lactation were excluded. A diagnosis was made from clinical symptoms together with serum thyroxine, TRAb, thyroid ultrasound and orbital computed tomography. This clonotype has ten or more counts. The source of this sequence is an adult man with Graves' ophthalmopathy. Sequencing used peripheral blood.

CDR3 amino acids: CASSLGQAEKTQYF. DNA for the CDR3: TGTGCCAGCAGCTTGGGGCAGGCTGAGAAGACCCAGTACTTC. The chain uses TRBV7-9 and TRBJ2-5; possibly TRBD1 for D (5 bases). From germline, CDR1 is SEHNR and CDR2 FQNEAQ (reference sequence). Deletions cut 3 bases from V and 6 bases from J, with 14 bases between. The CDR3 extends over 14 amino acids.